This TCR beta chain was found in a study of OX40 agonist ivuxolimab in advanced cancers. General study results and limits: Compared with others, partial responders at 0.1-3.0 mg/kg displayed clonal expansion among the lowest. The investigators did not determine what antigen specificity the expanded peripheral T cells had.

A remark on this clone: As yet, its antigen is unknown. Other nucleotide sequences in the sample specify the same CDR3.

Libraries were prepared by immunoSEQ multiplex PCR; TCRdb keeps only in-frame clonotypes and omits some of them. Of roughly 100,000 clones in the sample, 70% to 85% were seen once. Trimming cost V 0 bases and J 3 bases, with 3 bases left between them. The germline V gene encodes CDR1 SEHNR and CDR2 FQNEAQ (reference sequence). The CDR3 spans 12 residues. Patients were excluded for autoimmune disease history or systemic immunosuppression. This sequence originates from an adult with an advanced solid tumor such as melanoma, head and neck, liver or kidney cancer. This sample comprised CD4+ or CD8+ T cells sorted from blood, obtained in a trial of the OX40 agonist ivuxolimab. The V and J genes are TRBV7-9 and TRBJ2-7; no definite D call. The CDR3 nucleotides read TGTGCCAGCAGCTTAGCTGACTACGAGCAGTACTTC. Amino acid sequence: CASSLADYEQYF.